This TCR beta chain was captured in a study of T cells in Graves' hyperthyroidism and ophthalmopathy. For the diagnoses, clinical symptoms, serum thyroxine and TRAb, thyroid ultrasound and orbital computed tomography were used. TCR beta CDR3 regions were amplified from RNA transcripts. In the first-round RT-PCR of the TCR CDR3, the HTBI primer set was used. TCRdb processed the multiplex PCR reads anew with MiXCR; each CDR3 protein has one entry. The sample has around 620,000 distinct CDR3 sequences, around 46% seen once. Overall study results and limits: Before onset, by a median of around 6.4 months, the model predicted ophthalmopathy. Among thyroid clonotypes expanded above 0.001, most also appeared in blood.

The V gene end was trimmed by 1 base and the J gene end by 6 bases; junction bases not matched to a gene: 6. Germline V gives CDR1 SGHKS, CDR2 YYEKEE (reference sequence). The length of the CDR3 is 15 residues. Points on this clonotype: Its antigen is not known. A read error is possible here, since a much larger clone lies one base away.

The chain carries TRBV5-5 and TRBJ2-2; 7 bases fit TRBD1. Sample: peripheral blood or thyroid tissue (not recorded which). The clonotype comes from an adult woman with Graves' disease, either hyperthyroidism or ophthalmopathy (not recorded which). CDR3 DNA: TGTGCCAGCAGCTTGCGAGGGGGCCCGCCCGGGGAGCTGTTTTTT. This sequence encodes CASSLRGGPPGELFF.